Listed below are T cell receptor beta chains from one sample, sequenced in a study of T cell repertoires in cytomegalovirus infection. These receptors are not linked to any known antigen. MiXCR was run by TCRdb on the reads, yielding one entry per CDR3 protein. The data hold approximately 1,000,000 distinct CDR3 sequences, with approximately 33% observed a single time. Material: cultured CD8+ T cells from PBMCs, obtained from culture after CMV antigen stimulation. All receptors come from a human donor in good health (CMV status not recorded). Some clones in this sample may be carry-over from other donors' samples. Both conserved end residues are part of each CDR3.

J: TRBJ1-1; V: TRBV4-3; CDR3: CASSQDLGRGEAFF
J: TRBJ2-3; V: TRBV27; CDR3: CASSLLIGTGDTDTQYF
J: TRBJ2-2; V: TRBV7-9; CDR3: CASSFTDRVRLELFF
J: TRBJ2-1; V: TRBV27; CDR3: CASRGQSNEQFF
J: TRBJ1-6; V: TRBV7-2; CDR3: CASSLIWTLRGPLHF
J: TRBJ2-7; V: TRBV5-3; CDR3: CAGKGISRTPYEQYF
J: TRBJ2-5; V: TRBV6-2/TRBV6-3; CDR3: CASRPGLAETQYF
J: TRBJ2-5; V: TRBV19; CDR3: CVSRQGLQETQYF
J: TRBJ2-1; V: TRBV6-5; CDR3: CASTTTGNEQFF
J: TRBJ1-6; V: TRBV7-9; CDR3: CASSLASQVAYNSPLHF
J: TRBJ2-7; V: TRBV19; CDR3: CASSIAGASEQYF
J: TRBJ2-3; V: TRBV20-1; CDR3: CSATSGGGTDTQYF
J: TRBJ2-4; V: TRBV25-1; CDR3: CASSGQDIAKNIQYF
J: TRBJ2-3; V: TRBV7-9; CDR3: CASSGQAGDTQYF
J: TRBJ2-3; V: TRBV4-3; CDR3: CASSQEYVGEGFTDTQYF
J: TRBJ2-3; V: TRBV11-3; CDR3: CASSLGEGEDTQYF
J: TRBJ2-2; V: TRBV19; CDR3: CASSIVGFGELFF
J: TRBJ1-5; V: TRBV10-2; CDR3: CASSDRDLPNQPQHF
J: TRBJ1-1; V: TRBV7-2; CDR3: CASSLGHWQNSFMNTEAFF
J: TRBJ2-7; V: TRBV7-9; CDR3: CAISGGDEQYF
J: TRBJ2-1; V: TRBV11-2; CDR3: CASSLLAGGRLNEQFF
J: TRBJ1-2; V: TRBV16; CDR3: CASSQSGSLLNYGYTF
J: TRBJ1-2; V: TRBV18; CDR3: CASSPLDSNYGYTF
J: TRBJ1-4; V: TRBV7-9; CDR3: CASSLLLREKLFF
J: TRBJ1-2; V: TRBV4-1; CDR3: CASSTPGQGLGYTF
J: TRBJ2-2; V: TRBV7-8; CDR3: CASSPTAGPSTGELFF
J: TRBJ2-5; V: TRBV12-3/TRBV12-4; CDR3: CASSLAVRETQYF
J: TRBJ2-7; V: TRBV7-9; CDR3: CASVPEGQGPRGQYF
J: TRBJ1-5; V: TRBV10-3; CDR3: CAIGDISNQPQHF
J: TRBJ1-3; V: TRBV3-1; CDR3: CASSQPFRTDTGNTIYF
J: TRBJ1-5; V: TRBV12-3/TRBV12-4; CDR3: CASSHTWVGGNQPQHF
J: TRBJ1-6; V: TRBV27; CDR3: CASSLSGNSPLHF
J: TRBJ1-1; V: TRBV7-2; CDR3: CASSLGFISETLNTEAFF
J: TRBJ2-3; V: TRBV7-6; CDR3: CASSSSQRGASTDTQYF
J: TRBJ2-3; V: TRBV19; CDR3: CASSIRDSNRPDTQYF
J: TRBJ1-4; V: TRBV20-1; CDR3: CSARDFATNEKLFF
J: TRBJ2-1; V: TRBV7-9; CDR3: CASSLRSGGPYNEQFF
J: TRBJ1-2; V: TRBV25-1; CDR3: CASEGAIYGYTF
J: TRBJ1-1; V: TRBV7-6; CDR3: CASSANPALNTEAFF
J: TRBJ1-2; V: TRBV7-3; CDR3: CASSLSPRGANYGYTF
J: TRBJ2-5; V: TRBV6-1; CDR3: CASSYLGEYQETQYF
J: TRBJ2-3; V: TRBV29-1; CDR3: CSVDWEDDTQYF
J: TRBJ1-5; V: TRBV4-1; CDR3: CASSPGGTLDQPQHF
J: TRBJ2-5; V: TRBV6-5; CDR3: CASSYPPEETQYF
J: TRBJ1-2; V: TRBV2; CDR3: CASIDRPSYTF
J: TRBJ2-5; V: TRBV6-6; CDR3: CASSYSSSFGETQYF
J: TRBJ2-2; V: TRBV7-6; CDR3: CASTLGAGDYTGELFF
J: TRBJ1-2; V: TRBV19; CDR3: CAGGTTDHYTF
J: TRBJ2-4; V: TRBV5-3; CDR3: CASSPYRGLAKNIQYF
J: TRBJ2-3; V: TRBV7-3; CDR3: CASSFVAGGPDTQYF
J: TRBJ1-5; V: TRBV7-9; CDR3: CASSQSTRLNQPQHF
J: TRBJ1-4; V: TRBV7-9; CDR3: CASSLTSFATNEKLFF
J: TRBJ1-2; V: TRBV7-9; CDR3: CASSPDEIGGYTF
J: TRBJ2-7; V: TRBV7-9; CDR3: CASSFTGYREQYF
J: TRBJ2-1; V: TRBV7-3; CDR3: CASSLSWTSGPYNEQFF
J: TRBJ2-1; V: TRBV6-5; CDR3: CASSYVSSGGNEQFF
J: TRBJ1-6; V: TRBV5-5; CDR3: CASSWIGQIRDRNSPLHF
J: TRBJ1-2; V: TRBV6-5; CDR3: CASSALTGEGYTF